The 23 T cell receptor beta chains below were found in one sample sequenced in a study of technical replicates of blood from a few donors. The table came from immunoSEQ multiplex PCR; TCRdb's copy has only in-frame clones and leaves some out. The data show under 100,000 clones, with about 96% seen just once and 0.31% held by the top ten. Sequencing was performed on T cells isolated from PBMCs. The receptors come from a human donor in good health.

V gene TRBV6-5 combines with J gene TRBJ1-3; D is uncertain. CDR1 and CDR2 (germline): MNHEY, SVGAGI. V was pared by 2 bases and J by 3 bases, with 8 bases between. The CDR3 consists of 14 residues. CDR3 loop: CASSYGGIGNTIYF. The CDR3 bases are TGTGCCAGCAGTTACGGCGGAATTGGAAACACCATATATTTT.

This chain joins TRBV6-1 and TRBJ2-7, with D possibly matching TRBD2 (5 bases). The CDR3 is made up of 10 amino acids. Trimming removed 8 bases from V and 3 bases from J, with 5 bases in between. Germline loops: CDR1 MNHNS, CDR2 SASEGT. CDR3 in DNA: TGTGCCAGCGAGGGCTACGAGCAGTACTTC. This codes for CASEGYEQYF.

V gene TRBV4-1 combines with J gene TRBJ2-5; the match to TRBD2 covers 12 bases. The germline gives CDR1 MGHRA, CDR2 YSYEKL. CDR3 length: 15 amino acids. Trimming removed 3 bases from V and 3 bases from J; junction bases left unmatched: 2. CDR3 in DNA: TGCGCCAGCAGCCAGCGACTAGCGGGAGAAGAGACCCAGTACTTC. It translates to CASSQRLAGEETQYF.

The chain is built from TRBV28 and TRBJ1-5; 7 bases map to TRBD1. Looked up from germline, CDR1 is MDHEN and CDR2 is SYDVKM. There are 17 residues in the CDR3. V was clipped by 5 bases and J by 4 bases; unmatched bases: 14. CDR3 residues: CASSPPRGVNGNQPQHF. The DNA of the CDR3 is TGTGCCAGCAGTCCCCCCAGGGGGGTTAATGGAAATCAGCCCCAGCATTTT. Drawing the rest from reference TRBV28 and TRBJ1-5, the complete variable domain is DVKVTQSSRYLVKRTGEKVFLECVQDMDHENMFWYRQDPGLGLRLIYFSYDVKMKEKGDIPEGYSVSREKKERFSLILESASTNQTSMYLCASSPPRGVNGNQPQHFGDGTRLSIL.

CDR3 sequence: CASSLEARTSANTGEQFF. Here the CDR3 DNA reads TGTGCCAGCAGCTTAGAGGCCCGGACTAGCGCAAATACGGGTGAGCAGTTCTTC. The chain carries TRBV7-6 and TRBJ2-1; the match to TRBD2 covers 9 bases. The CDR3 covers 18 residues. Per the germline V gene, CDR1 is SGHVS and CDR2 is FNYEAQ. The J segment lost 9 bases and the V segment lost 1 base, leaving 16 bases of the junction unmatched.

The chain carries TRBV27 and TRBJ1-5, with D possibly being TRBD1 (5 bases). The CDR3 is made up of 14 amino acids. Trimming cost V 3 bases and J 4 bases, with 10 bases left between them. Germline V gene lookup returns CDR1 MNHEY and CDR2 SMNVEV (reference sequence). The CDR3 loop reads CASSLARANQPQHF. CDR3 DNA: TGTGCCAGCAGTTTGGCCAGGGCGAATCAGCCCCAGCATTTT.

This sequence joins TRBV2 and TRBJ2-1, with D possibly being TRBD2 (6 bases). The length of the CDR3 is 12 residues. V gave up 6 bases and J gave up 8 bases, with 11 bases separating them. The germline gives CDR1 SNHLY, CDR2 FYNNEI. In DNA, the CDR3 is TGTGCCAGCAGAACTAGCCAAGATGAGCAGTTCTTC. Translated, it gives CASRTSQDEQFF. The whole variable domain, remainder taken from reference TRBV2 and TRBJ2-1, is EPEVTQTPSHQVTQMGQEVILRCVPISNHLYFYWYRQILGQKVEFLVSFYNNEISEKSEIFDDQFSVERPDGSNFTLKIRSTKLEDSAMYFCASRTSQDEQFFGPGTRLTVL.

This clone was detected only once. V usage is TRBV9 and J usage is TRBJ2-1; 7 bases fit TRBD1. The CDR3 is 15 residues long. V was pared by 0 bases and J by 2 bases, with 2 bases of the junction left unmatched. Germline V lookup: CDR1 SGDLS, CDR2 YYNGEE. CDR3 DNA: TGTGCCAGCAGCGTAGAAGGGGGCGCCTACAATGAGCAGTTCTTC. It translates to CASSVEGGAYNEQFF.

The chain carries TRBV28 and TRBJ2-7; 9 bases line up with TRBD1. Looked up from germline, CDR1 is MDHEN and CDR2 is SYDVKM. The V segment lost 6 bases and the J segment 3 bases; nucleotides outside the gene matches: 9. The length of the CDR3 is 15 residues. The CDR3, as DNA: TGTGCCAGCAGCCCCCAGGGGACAGGGAGCTACGAGCAGTACTTC. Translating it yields CASSPQGTGSYEQYF.

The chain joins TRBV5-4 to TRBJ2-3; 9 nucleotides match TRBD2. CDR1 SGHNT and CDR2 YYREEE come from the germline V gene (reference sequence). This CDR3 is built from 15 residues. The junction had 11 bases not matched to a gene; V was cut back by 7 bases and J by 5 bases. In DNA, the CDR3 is TGTGCCAGCCGGGAGAGGGGACTAGCTGGAGATACGCAGTATTTT. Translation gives CASRERGLAGDTQYF.

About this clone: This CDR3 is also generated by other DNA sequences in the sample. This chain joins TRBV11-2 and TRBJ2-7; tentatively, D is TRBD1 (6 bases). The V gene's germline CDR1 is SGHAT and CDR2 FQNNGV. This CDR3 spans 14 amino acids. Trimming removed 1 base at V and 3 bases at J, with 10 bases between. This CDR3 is CASSLGPQGYEQYF. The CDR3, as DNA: TGTGCCAGCAGCTTAGGGCCACAGGGCTACGAGCAGTACTTC. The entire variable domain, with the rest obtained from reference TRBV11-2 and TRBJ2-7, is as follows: EAGVAQSPRYKIIEKRQSVAFWCNPISGHATLYWYQQILGQGPKLLIQFQNNGVVDDSQLPKDRFSAERLKGVDSTLKIQPAKLEDSAVYLCASSLGPQGYEQYFGPGTRLTVT.

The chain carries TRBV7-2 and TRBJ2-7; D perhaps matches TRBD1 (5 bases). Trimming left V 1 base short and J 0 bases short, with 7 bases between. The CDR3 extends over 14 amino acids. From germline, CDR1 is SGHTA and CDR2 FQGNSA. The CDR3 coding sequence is TGTGCCAGCAGCTTAGAACAGGACTCCTACGAGCAGTACTTC. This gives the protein CASSLEQDSYEQYF.

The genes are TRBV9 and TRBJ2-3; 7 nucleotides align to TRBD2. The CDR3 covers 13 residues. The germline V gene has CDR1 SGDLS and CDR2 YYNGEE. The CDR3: CGSGGLTTDTQYF. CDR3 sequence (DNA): TGTGGGTCGGGAGGCCTAACCACAGATACGCAGTATTTT.

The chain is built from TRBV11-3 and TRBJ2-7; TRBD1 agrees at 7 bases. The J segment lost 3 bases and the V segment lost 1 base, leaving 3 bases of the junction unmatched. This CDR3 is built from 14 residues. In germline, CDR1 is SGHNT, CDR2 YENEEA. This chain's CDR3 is CASSLAGTDYEQYF. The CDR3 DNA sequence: TGTGCCAGCAGCTTAGCCGGGACAGACTACGAGCAGTACTTC.

CDR3 residues: CASSQPTGGMETQYF. CDR3 nucleotides: TGTGCCAGCAGTCAACCTACAGGGGGGATGGAGACCCAGTACTTC. The J gene is TRBJ2-5, the V gene TRBV6-5; 8 nucleotides align to TRBD1. This CDR3 is 15 amino acids long. Germline V lookup: CDR1 MNHEY, CDR2 SVGAGI. V gave up 5 bases and J gave up 5 bases; unmatched junction bases: 10.

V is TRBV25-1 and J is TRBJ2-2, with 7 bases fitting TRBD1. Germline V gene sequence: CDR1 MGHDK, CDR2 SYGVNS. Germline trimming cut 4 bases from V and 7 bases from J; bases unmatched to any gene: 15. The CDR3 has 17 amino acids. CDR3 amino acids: CASSATLTGNRGGELFF. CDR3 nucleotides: TGTGCCAGCAGTGCCACTTTGACAGGGAATAGGGGCGGGGAGCTGTTTTTT.

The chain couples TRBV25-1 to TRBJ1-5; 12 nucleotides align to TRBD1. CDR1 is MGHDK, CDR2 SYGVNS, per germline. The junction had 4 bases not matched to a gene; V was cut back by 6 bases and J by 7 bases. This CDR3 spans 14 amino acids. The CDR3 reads CASRGTGGLQPQHF. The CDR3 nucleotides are TGTGCCAGCAGGGGGACAGGGGGCTTGCAGCCCCAGCATTTT.

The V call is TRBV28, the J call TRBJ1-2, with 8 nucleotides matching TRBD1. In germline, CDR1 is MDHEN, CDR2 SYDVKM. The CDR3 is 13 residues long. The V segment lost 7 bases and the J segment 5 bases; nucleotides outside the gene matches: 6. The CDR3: CASIPDRAYGYTF. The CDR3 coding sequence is TGTGCCAGCATCCCGGACAGGGCTTATGGCTACACCTTC.

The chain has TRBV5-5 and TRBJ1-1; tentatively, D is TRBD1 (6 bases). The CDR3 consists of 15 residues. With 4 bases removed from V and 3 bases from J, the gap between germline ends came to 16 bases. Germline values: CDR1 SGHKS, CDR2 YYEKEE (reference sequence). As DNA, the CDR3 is TGTGCCAGCAGCGAGTACAGGGTTCTGGACACTGAAGCTTTCTTT. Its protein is CASSEYRVLDTEAFF.

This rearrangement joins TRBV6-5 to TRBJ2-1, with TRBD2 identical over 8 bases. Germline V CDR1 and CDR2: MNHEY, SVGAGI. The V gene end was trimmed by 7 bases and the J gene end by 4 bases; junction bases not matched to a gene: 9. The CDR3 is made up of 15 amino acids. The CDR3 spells CASTTRLAFYNEQFF. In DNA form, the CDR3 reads TGTGCCAGCACCACCCGACTAGCGTTTTACAATGAGCAGTTCTTC.

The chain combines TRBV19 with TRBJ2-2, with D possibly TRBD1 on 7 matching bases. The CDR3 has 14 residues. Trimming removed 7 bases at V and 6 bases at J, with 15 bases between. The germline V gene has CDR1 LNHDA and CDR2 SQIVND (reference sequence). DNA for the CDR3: TGTGCCAGTACGGCGGGAAGGGGGCCCGGGGAGCTGTTTTTT. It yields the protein CASTAGRGPGELFF.

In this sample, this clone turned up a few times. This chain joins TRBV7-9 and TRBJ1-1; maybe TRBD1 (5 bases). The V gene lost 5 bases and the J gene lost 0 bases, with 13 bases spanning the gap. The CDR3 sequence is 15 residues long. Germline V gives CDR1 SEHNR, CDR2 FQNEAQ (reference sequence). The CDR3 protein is CASSGLGGVNTEAFF. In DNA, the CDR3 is TGTGCCAGCAGCGGACTAGGAGGGGTGAACACTGAAGCTTTCTTT.

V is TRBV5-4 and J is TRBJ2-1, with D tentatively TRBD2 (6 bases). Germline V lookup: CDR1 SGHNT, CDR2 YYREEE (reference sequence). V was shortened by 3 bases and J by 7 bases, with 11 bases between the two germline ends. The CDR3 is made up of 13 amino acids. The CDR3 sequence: CASSSLASNEQFF. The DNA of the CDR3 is TGTGCCAGCAGCTCACTAGCTTCTAATGAGCAGTTCTTC. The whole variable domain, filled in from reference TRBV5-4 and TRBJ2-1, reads ETGVTQSPTHLIKTRGQQVTLRCSSQSGHNTVSWYQQALGQGPQFIFQYYREEENGRGNFPPRFSGLQFPNYSSELNVNALELDDSALYLCASSSLASNEQFFGPGTRLTVL.